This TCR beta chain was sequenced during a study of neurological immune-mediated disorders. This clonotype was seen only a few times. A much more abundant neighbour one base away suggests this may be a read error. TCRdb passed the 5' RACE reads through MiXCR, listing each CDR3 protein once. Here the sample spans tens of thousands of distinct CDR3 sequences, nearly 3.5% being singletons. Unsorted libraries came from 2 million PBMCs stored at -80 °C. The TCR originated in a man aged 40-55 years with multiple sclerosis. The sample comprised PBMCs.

CDR3 coding DNA: TGCGCCAGCAGTGATTACCAGGAAAACACCGGGGAGCTGTTTTTT. Amino acids: CASSDYQENTGELFF. The gene calls are TRBV10-1 and TRBJ2-2; D uncertain. This CDR3 is built from 15 residues. V gave up 3 bases and J gave up 2 bases, with 10 bases separating them. Germline V gives CDR1 WNHNN, CDR2 SYGVQD (reference sequence).